What follows are 26 T cell receptor beta chains derived from one specimen sequenced in a study of T cells after yellow fever vaccination. TCRdb reprocessed the 5' RACE reads via MiXCR and lists one record per CDR3 protein. The sample has hundreds of thousands of distinct CDR3 sequences; roughly 22% are singletons. Sequenced here: PBMCs, sampled approximately 22 days after the first yellow fever vaccination. These TCRs come from a man between 18 and 35 years old who received the YFV17D yellow fever vaccine.

There are a few counts of this clonotype. This chain's CDR3 is CSARRGGGYTF. The CDR3 region has the DNA TGCAGTGCTAGAAGGGGGGGCGGCTACACCTTC. The chain carries TRBV20-1 and TRBJ1-2; perhaps TRBD1 as D (6 bases). Germline assignment: CDR1 DFQATT and CDR2 SNEGSKA (reference sequence). V lost 2 bases and J lost 8, with 9 bases in between. This CDR3 has 11 amino acids.

This clonotype was seen a handful of times. This chain uses TRBV3-1 with TRBJ2-1; either TRBD1 or TRBD2 may fit D (6 bases each). Germline assignment: CDR1 LGHDT and CDR2 YNNKEL (reference sequence). CDR3 length: 14 residues. The V end was cut by 1 base, the J end by 10 bases, with 14 bases between. The CDR3 reads CASSQGDSGEEQFF. CDR3 sequence (DNA): TGTGCCAGCAGCCAAGGGGACTCAGGGGAGGAGCAGTTCTTC.

The V and J genes are TRBV20-1 and TRBJ2-3, with D unresolved. The CDR3 totals 14 residues. V was cut by 1 base and J by 4 bases, with 12 bases left in between. Looked up from germline, CDR1 is DFQATT and CDR2 is SNEGSKA (reference sequence). The CDR3, as DNA: TGCAGTGCTAGAGGCTACGAAGTGGCAGATACGCAGTATTTT. Translating gives CSARGYEVADTQYF.

The DNA of the CDR3 is TGTGCCACCGAAGGACTAGCGGGTTACAATGAGCAGTTCTTC. Its protein product is CATEGLAGYNEQFF. The V call is TRBV10-3, the J call TRBJ2-1; 11 nucleotides agree with TRBD2. The V and J ends lost 10 bases and 4 bases, in that order; junction bases with no gene match: 6. This CDR3 spans 14 amino acids. CDR1 and CDR2 from the germline V gene are ENHRY and SYGVKD.

This chain uses TRBV2 with TRBJ2-3, with D possibly matching TRBD1 (5 bases). The V end was cut by 2 bases, the J end by 5 bases, with 11 bases between. The CDR3 runs to 14 residues. The germline gives CDR1 SNHLY, CDR2 FYNNEI. This CDR3 is CASSELPGRDTQYF. CDR3 coding DNA: TGTGCCAGCAGTGAATTGCCAGGGCGAGATACGCAGTATTTT.

The genes are TRBV5-1 and TRBJ1-2; tentatively, D is TRBD1 (6 bases). The V gene lost 0 bases and the J gene lost 6 bases, with 9 bases spanning the gap. Germline values: CDR1 SGHRS, CDR2 YFSETQ. This CDR3 comprises 13 residues. The CDR3 reads CASSLEGDNGYTF. The CDR3 DNA is TGCGCCAGCAGCTTGGAGGGGGACAATGGCTACACCTTC.

The J gene is TRBJ2-1, the V gene TRBV6-4, with 8 bases matching TRBD1. Trimming at V came to 4 bases and at J to 8 bases, leaving 4 bases not matched to a gene. Germline-derived CDR1 and CDR2 are MRHNA and SNTAGT. CDR3 length: 13 amino acids. As DNA, the CDR3 is TGTGCCAGCAGTGGAGGACAGGGCCATGAGCAGTTCTTC. Amino acids: CASSGGQGHEQFF.

For the CDR3, the DNA is TGTGCCAGCAGTTTAAGGGACTGGACAGGCTCCTACAATGAGCAGTTCTTC. Protein: CASSLRDWTGSYNEQFF. The chain joins TRBV28 to TRBJ2-1; maybe TRBD1 (7 bases). This CDR3 is built from 17 residues. Germline values: CDR1 MDHEN, CDR2 SYDVKM. V lost 2 bases and J 0 bases, leaving 14 bases between the germline ends.

This clonotype has just a few counts. CDR3 residues: CASSSHPGDTEAFF. CDR3 nucleotide sequence: TGTGCCAGCAGTTCCCACCCCGGGGACACTGAAGCTTTCTTT. The chain couples TRBV27 to TRBJ1-1, with D unresolved. Germline V CDR1 and CDR2: MNHEY, SMNVEV (reference sequence). V shed 4 bases and J shed 3 bases, with 12 bases lying between them. CDR3 length: 14 residues.

The chain carries TRBV3-1 and TRBJ2-7; 7 bases line up with TRBD2. Trimming cost V 1 base and J 4 bases; bases outside gene matches: 7. The CDR3 spans 15 residues. Germline V gene data show CDR1 as LGHDT and CDR2 as YNNKEL (reference sequence). CDR3 protein: CASSQGPGGLYEQYF. The CDR3 DNA reads as TGTGCCAGCAGCCAAGGACCCGGGGGGTTATACGAGCAGTACTTC.

Only a few counts were recorded for this clonotype. The rearrangement uses TRBV24-1 and TRBJ2-2; 8 bases fit TRBD1. J gave up 3 bases and V 4 bases, and 9 bases lay outside the gene matches. Germline values: CDR1 KGHDR, CDR2 SFDVKD. The CDR3 is 17 residues long. The CDR3 bases are TGTGCCACCAGTGACTCGCGGGACAGGTCGTACACCGGGGAGCTGTTTTTT. It codes for CATSDSRDRSYTGELFF.

This rearrangement joins TRBV5-6 to TRBJ1-2; tentatively, D is TRBD1 (5 bases). Looked up from germline, CDR1 is SGHDT and CDR2 is YYEEEE. The V end was cut by 0 bases, the J end by 7 bases, with 13 bases between. This CDR3 has 14 amino acids. CDR3 sequence (DNA): TGTGCCAGCAGCTTGGTCGGGGGATCGGGTGGCTACACCTTC. It is translated as CASSLVGGSGGYTF.

The chain couples TRBV6-2 or TRBV6-3 to TRBJ2-2, with 7 bases that match TRBD1. Germline V gene sequence: CDR1 MNHEY, CDR2 SVGEGT. The V gene end was trimmed by 6 bases and the J gene end by 0 bases; junction bases not matched to a gene: 4. The CDR3 is 15 residues long. The CDR3: CASRPGQTNTGELFF. The CDR3 nucleotides read TGTGCCAGCAGACCGGGACAGACGAACACCGGGGAGCTGTTTTTT.

This clonotype was counted a few times. V gene TRBV6-1 combines with J gene TRBJ2-2; 7 bases are a match to TRBD1. The CDR3 totals 15 residues. V shed 6 bases, J shed 4 bases, and the junction held 8 bases outside the gene matches. Germline V CDR1 and CDR2: MNHNS, SASEGT. CDR3 nucleotides: TGTGCCAGCAGGGGGAAGGGGGCTAGCACCGGGGAGCTGTTTTTT. Translated: CASRGKGASTGELFF.

The chain recombines TRBV5-1 with TRBJ2-7, with 7 nucleotides matching TRBD2. Germline V gives CDR1 SGHRS, CDR2 YFSETQ. V was pared by 5 bases and J by 3 bases, with 11 bases of the junction left unmatched. The CDR3 covers 15 residues. The CDR3 reads CASRPTRGEGYEQYF. The CDR3 DNA sequence: TGCGCCAGCAGACCTACCCGGGGGGAGGGCTACGAGCAGTACTTC.

This clonotype was observed a handful of times. V usage is TRBV4-3 and J usage is TRBJ2-1, with D possibly TRBD1 on 5 matching bases. Per the germline V gene, CDR1 is LGHNA and CDR2 is YSLEER. The CDR3 spans 16 residues. Trimming cost V 1 base and J 4 bases, with 14 bases left between them. The CDR3 region is CASSQVLTERYNEQFF. The CDR3 nucleotides read TGCGCCAGCAGCCAAGTATTGACAGAAAGATACAATGAGCAGTTCTTC.

The sample holds many counts of this clonotype. The chain combines TRBV20-1 with TRBJ1-3, with D unresolved. V gave up 6 bases and J gave up 0 bases, with 9 bases separating them. Germline CDR1 DFQATT, CDR2 SNEGSKA (reference sequence). The CDR3 is made up of 13 amino acids. This CDR3 reads CSADPNSGNTIYF. The DNA for the CDR3 is TGCAGTGCGGACCCAAACTCTGGAAACACCATATATTTT.

This clonotype showed up just a few times. The rearrangement joins TRBV5-1 to TRBJ2-1; 12 bases match TRBD2. V lost 1 base, J lost 1 base, and 12 bases stayed unmatched. The length of the CDR3 is 20 residues. Germline V gene sequence: CDR1 SGHRS, CDR2 YFSETQ. This chain's CDR3 is CASSLTRLAGAPGSYNEQFF. DNA of the CDR3: TGCGCCAGCAGCTTGACCCGACTAGCGGGGGCCCCCGGGTCCTACAATGAGCAGTTCTTC.

This chain uses TRBV28 with TRBJ2-4; the match to TRBD2 covers 12 bases. The germline V gene has CDR1 MDHEN and CDR2 SYDVKM. This CDR3 is built from 15 residues. The J segment lost 8 bases and the V segment lost 5 bases, leaving 7 bases of the junction unmatched. The CDR3 DNA is TGTGCCAGCAGTCCCCTAGCGGGGGGGCTAGACATTCAGTACTTC. It encodes CASSPLAGGLDIQYF.

The V gene is TRBV4-1, the J gene TRBJ2-5; a possible D gene is TRBD2 (5 bases). This CDR3 region has 16 residues. In germline, CDR1 is MGHRA, CDR2 YSYEKL. Trimming cost V 0 bases and J 4 bases, with 15 bases left between them. The DNA of the CDR3 is TGCGCCAGCAGCCAAGATACGGGGTCAGCAGGAGAGACCCAGTACTTC. As protein: CASSQDTGSAGETQYF.

This sequence joins TRBV10-3 and TRBJ1-1; D possibly corresponds to TRBD1 (5 bases). Germline V gene data show CDR1 as ENHRY and CDR2 as SYGVKD. This CDR3 has 12 amino acids. The V and J ends lost 6 bases and 5 bases respectively, with 10 bases between them. CDR3 in DNA: TGTGCCATCAGGGGGGAGGGAACTGAAGCTTTCTTT. This encodes CAIRGEGTEAFF.

Concerning this clonotype itself: A much larger clone is a single base away; this may be a read error. It is likely a read error, because the conserved phenylalanine at the end of the CDR3 is missing. This chain links TRBV11-2 with TRBJ2-5; D perhaps matches TRBD1 (6 bases). Germline V gives CDR1 SGHAT, CDR2 FQNNGV. The CDR3 length is 15 residues. V was trimmed by 5 bases and J by 5 bases, leaving 18 bases between them. The CDR3 region is CASSPTGSRWETQYS. The CDR3 bases are TGTGCCAGCAGCCCGACAGGCTCCCGCTGGGAGACCCAGTACTCC.

At least ten counts were recorded for this clonotype. The rearrangement uses TRBV4-2 and TRBJ1-1, with unresolved D. This CDR3 contains 14 residues. Germline assignment: CDR1 LGHNA and CDR2 YNFKEQ. V was clipped by 1 base and J by 0 bases, with 6 bases between them. CDR3 sequence reads: CASSQGSMNTEAFF. For the CDR3, the DNA is TGTGCCAGCAGCCAAGGGTCCATGAACACTGAAGCTTTCTTT.

This clonotype was recorded a few times. J is TRBJ1-1 and V is TRBV4-2, with D unresolved. The CDR3 contains 15 residues. The germline CDR1 and CDR2 sequences are LGHNA and YNFKEQ. Trimming left V 4 bases short and J 10 bases short, with 22 bases between. The CDR3 spells CASSLELAGSGGAFF. The CDR3 DNA follows: TGTGCCAGCAGCCTAGAGCTGGCCGGATCTGGTGGAGCTTTCTTT.

This chain links TRBV12-3 or TRBV12-4 with TRBJ1-5; D is possibly TRBD1 (6 bases). This CDR3 contains 13 residues. Trimming removed 6 bases from V and 6 bases from J, with 12 bases in between. The CDR3 DNA is TGTGCCAGCAGCTGGGGGGCAGGTCAGCCCCAGCATTTT. Encoded protein: CASSWGAGQPQHF.

The chain has TRBV20-1 and TRBJ2-2; D is unresolved. The V gene lost 4 bases and the J gene lost 1 base, with 10 bases spanning the gap. In germline, CDR1 is DFQATT, CDR2 SNEGSKA (reference sequence). CDR3 length: 14 residues. The CDR3 loop reads CSATYRENTGELFF. In DNA, the CDR3 is TGCAGTGCTACCTATAGGGAGAACACCGGGGAGCTGTTTTTT.